The 32 T cell receptor beta chains below were found in one sample sequenced in a study of blood T cell repertoires in COVID-19. Clones were read by immunoSEQ multiplex PCR, and TCRdb kept only the in-frame ones, dropping some. Among some 70,000 clones listed, approximately 79% were seen once. Sequenced: peripheral blood. These receptors were obtained from a woman aged 55-69 years with acute or convalescent COVID-19.

J is TRBJ1-3 and V is TRBV28; no firm D call. Germline V lookup: CDR1 MDHEN, CDR2 SYDVKM. V was cut by 3 bases and J by 0 bases, with 9 bases left in between. The CDR3 loop spans 15 amino acids. This CDR3 is CASSLRGFSGNTIYF. The CDR3 DNA sequence: TGTGCCAGCAGTTTGCGGGGATTCTCTGGAAACACCATATATTTT.

V and J are TRBV6-1 and TRBJ2-7; the D gene is possibly TRBD1 (6 bases). The CDR3 consists of 15 residues. V was clipped by 2 bases and J by 3 bases, with 14 bases between them. The germline V gene encodes CDR1 MNHNS and CDR2 SASEGT. The CDR3 sequence is CASSELTSGVYEQYF. CDR3 bases: TGTGCCAGCAGTGAACTGACCTCAGGGGTCTACGAGCAGTACTTC.

The V call is TRBV2, the J call TRBJ1-1; TRBD1 is a possible D gene (5 bases). The CDR3 contains 15 residues. V lost 6 bases and J lost 1, with 15 bases in between. Germline loops: CDR1 SNHLY, CDR2 FYNNEI. The CDR3 DNA is TGTGCCAGCAGCGGGGGTCTGGGGGGGAACACTGAAGCTTTCTTT. This translates into CASSGGLGGNTEAFF.

The V call is TRBV13, the J call TRBJ1-2; D call uncertain. CDR3 length: 15 amino acids. The V gene's germline CDR1 is PRHDT and CDR2 FYEKMQ (reference sequence). Trimming pared 5 bases from V and 4 bases from J, leaving 17 bases between. The CDR3 loop is CASSRWVGGSYGYTF. DNA of the CDR3: TGTGCCAGCAGCCGATGGGTAGGCGGTTCCTATGGCTACACCTTC.

The rearrangement links TRBV6-5 to TRBJ1-3; TRBD1 matches at 9 bases. Germline V gene lookup returns CDR1 MNHEY and CDR2 SVGAGI. V lost 6 bases to trimming and J lost 4 bases; unmatched junction nucleotides: 7. The CDR3 has 15 residues. The CDR3 sequence: CASRNNRGPGNTIYF. CDR3 in DNA: TGTGCCAGCAGAAATAACAGGGGGCCAGGAAACACCATATATTTT.

This clone appeared a few times. The V and J genes are TRBV5-1 and TRBJ1-2, with a weak D call TRBD1 (5 bases). Trimming stripped 4 bases from V and 3 bases from J, with 13 bases between. This CDR3 region has 14 residues. Germline values: CDR1 SGHRS, CDR2 YFSETQ. CDR3 protein: CASSPQGFDYGYTF. CDR3 DNA: TGCGCCAGCAGCCCGCAGGGATTCGACTATGGCTACACCTTC.

This clone was observed many times. The V call is TRBV7-9, the J call TRBJ1-1, with TRBD1 as a possible D gene (5 bases). Trimming took off 1 base at V and 3 bases at J, with 12 bases between the two ends. The CDR3 runs 15 residues. Germline CDR1 reads SEHNR; CDR2 reads FQNEAQ (reference sequence). The CDR3 sequence is CASSLEAGRDTEAFF. The CDR3 nucleotides are TGTGCCAGCAGCTTAGAGGCAGGGAGGGACACTGAAGCTTTCTTT.

The chain uses TRBV4-2 and TRBJ2-6, with D tentatively TRBD2 (6 bases). Germline V gives CDR1 LGHNA, CDR2 YNFKEQ. The CDR3 spans 16 residues. Trimming stripped 0 bases from V and 2 bases from J, with 8 bases between. In nucleotides, the CDR3 is TGTGCCAGCAGCCAAGAGACGGGGGCTGGGGCCAACGTCCTGACTTTC. It is translated as CASSQETGAGANVLTF.

There are a few counts of this clone. V usage is TRBV7-9 and J usage is TRBJ1-2, with D perhaps TRBD1 (6 bases). V was trimmed by 8 bases and J by 8 bases, leaving 15 bases between them. Germline CDR1 and CDR2: SEHNR and FQNEAQ (reference sequence). The CDR3 totals 12 residues. For the CDR3, the DNA is TGTGCCAGCTTGAACAGGGAAGGCGGCTACACCTTC. Translation: CASLNREGGYTF. Drawing the rest from reference TRBV7-9 and TRBJ1-2, the complete variable domain is DTGVSQNPRHKITKRGQNVTFRCDPISEHNRLYWYRQTLGQGPEFLTYFQNEAQLEKSRLLSDRFSAERPKGSFSTLEIQRTEQGDSAMYLCASLNREGGYTFGSGTRLTVV.

The chain carries TRBV6-5 and TRBJ2-1, with TRBD1 matching 7 bases. This CDR3 region has 13 residues. Germline V gene data show CDR1 as MNHEY and CDR2 as SVGAGI. V lost 6 bases to trimming and J lost 7 bases; unmatched junction nucleotides: 6. The CDR3: CASSHRGQNEQFF. CDR3 sequence (DNA): TGTGCCAGCAGCCACAGGGGTCAGAATGAGCAGTTCTTC.

The chain couples TRBV3-1 (or the pseudogene TRBV3-2) to TRBJ1-4, with a possible D match to TRBD1 (6 bases). Per the germline V gene, CDR1 is LGHDT and CDR2 is YNNKEL (reference sequence). The V and J ends lost 2 bases and 12 bases respectively, with 10 bases between them. This CDR3 has 12 amino acids. The CDR3 coding sequence is TGTGCCAGCAGCCAAAGCCAGGGGCAACTGTTTTTT. It is translated as CASSQSQGQLFF.

The CDR3 nucleotides are TGTGCCAGCAGCTATCTTGCGGGGGGGCCGGGTGAGCAGTTCTTC. Translating gives CASSYLAGGPGEQFF. This chain joins TRBV5-4 and TRBJ2-1, with TRBD2 identical over 9 bases. The CDR3 totals 15 residues. Germline assignment: CDR1 SGHNT and CDR2 YYREEE (reference sequence). The V segment lost 3 bases and the J segment 9 bases; nucleotides outside the gene matches: 10. The variable domain in full, with the rest retrieved from reference TRBV5-4 and TRBJ2-1, is ETGVTQSPTHLIKTRGQQVTLRCSSQSGHNTVSWYQQALGQGPQFIFQYYREEENGRGNFPPRFSGLQFPNYSSELNVNALELDDSALYLCASSYLAGGPGEQFFGPGTRLTVL.

This clone has more than one count but fewer than ten. This sequence joins TRBV4-1 and TRBJ1-1; no definite D call. Looked up from germline, CDR1 is MGHRA and CDR2 is YSYEKL. The CDR3 extends over 15 amino acids. Trimming left V 7 bases short and J 2 bases short, with 17 bases between. CDR3 protein: CASTVGEGYNTEAFF. DNA of the CDR3: TGCGCCAGCACCGTAGGAGAGGGATACAACACTGAAGCTTTCTTT.

The rearrangement joins TRBV6-4 to TRBJ2-1; 8 nucleotides line up with TRBD2. Per the germline V gene, CDR1 is MRHNA and CDR2 is SNTAGT. There are 16 residues in the CDR3. V shed 0 bases and J 4 bases; nucleotides not matched to a gene: 5. This CDR3 is CASSDSTGGDYNEQFF. Here the CDR3 DNA reads TGTGCCAGCAGTGACTCGACCGGGGGGGATTACAATGAGCAGTTCTTC.

CDR3 region: CASSVEYQETQYF. The CDR3, as DNA: TGCGCCAGCAGCGTAGAGTACCAAGAGACCCAGTACTTC. This chain joins TRBV5-1 and TRBJ2-5; D is unclear. V lost 4 bases, J lost 0 bases, and 7 bases lay in between. Germline assignment: CDR1 SGHRS and CDR2 YFSETQ. The CDR3 runs to 13 residues.

The rearrangement uses TRBV5-1 and TRBJ2-3; 9 bases line up with TRBD1. Germline V CDR1 and CDR2: SGHRS, YFSETQ. J gave up 7 bases and V 4 bases, and 13 bases lay outside the gene matches. CDR3 size: 16 residues. The CDR3 spells CASSPGWTGEGYTQYF. Written as DNA, the CDR3 is TGCGCCAGCAGCCCTGGATGGACAGGGGAGGGGTATACGCAGTATTTT.

Points on this clone: One end of the junction varies from germline; a read error may be responsible. This chain connects TRBV6-1 to TRBJ2-1; TRBD1 aligns across 8 bases. The germline gives CDR1 MNHNS, CDR2 SASEGT. The CDR3 is 13 residues long. The CDR3 DNA is TGTGCCAGCAGTGACCCGGACAGGGAGATAATGGTCTTC. This sequence encodes CASSDPDREIMVF.

The J gene is TRBJ1-1, the V gene TRBV5-1, with D perhaps matching TRBD1 (6 bases). Germline values: CDR1 SGHRS, CDR2 YFSETQ. Trimming cost V 4 bases and J 10 bases, with 14 bases left between them. The CDR3 extends over 12 amino acids. The CDR3 nucleotides are TGCGCCAGCAGCCCGGGACATCAAGGAGCTTTCTTT. Its protein is CASSPGHQGAFF.

This clone has a handful of counts. This chain joins TRBV5-4 and TRBJ2-5, with D maybe TRBD2 (6 bases). This CDR3 comprises 16 residues. Germline V gene data show CDR1 as SGHNT and CDR2 as YYREEE (reference sequence). The V gene lost 2 bases and the J gene lost 3 bases, with 17 bases spanning the gap. The chain's CDR3 is CASSFGATGGEETQYF. The DNA of the CDR3 is TGTGCCAGCAGCTTTGGGGCGACTGGAGGGGAAGAGACCCAGTACTTC.

The rearrangement links TRBV5-4 to TRBJ1-3; 9 nucleotides match TRBD1. The CDR3 totals 15 residues. The trim removed 4 bases at V and 2 bases at J, leaving 4 bases unmatched. Germline lookup yields CDR1 SGHNT and CDR2 YYREEE (reference sequence). For the CDR3, the DNA is TGTGCCAGCAGCCCGGGGACAGGGACTGGAAACACCATATATTTT. Translating gives CASSPGTGTGNTIYF.

The rearrangement joins TRBV15 to TRBJ2-7, with 7 positions matching TRBD2. Germline V gives CDR1 LNHNV, CDR2 YYDKDF (reference sequence). CDR3 length equals 15 residues. The V segment lost 1 base and the J segment 6 bases; nucleotides outside the gene matches: 9. CDR3 in amino acids: CATSRVGGGVVEQYF. DNA of the CDR3: TGTGCCACCAGCAGAGTGGGGGGAGGGGTAGTCGAGCAGTACTTC.

Notes on this clone: Germline is not matched at one junction end, which may reflect a read error. V usage is TRBV18 and J usage is TRBJ1-5; D is unresolved. Germline CDR1 KGHSH, CDR2 LQKENI. This CDR3 region has 13 residues. As DNA, the CDR3 is TGTGCCAGCTCACCACGGGCAGGTCAGTCCCAGCATTTT. Translation gives CASSPRAGQSQHF.

The rearrangement uses TRBV6-2 or TRBV6-3 and TRBJ2-4, with a tentative D call TRBD1 (6 bases). The ends were cut back, 6 bases at V and 0 bases at J, with 15 bases in the middle. The CDR3 has 16 amino acids. The germline gives CDR1 MNHEY, CDR2 SVGEGT. Written as DNA, the CDR3 is TGTGCCAGCAGCACCGGGACATCTCTAGCCAAAAACATTCAGTACTTC. It codes for CASSTGTSLAKNIQYF.

This clone was found a few times. V is TRBV19 and J is TRBJ2-1, with D perhaps matching TRBD2 (6 bases). The V gene lost 9 bases and the J gene lost 9 bases, with 18 bases spanning the gap. The CDR3 has 13 amino acids. Germline V gene lookup returns CDR1 LNHDA and CDR2 SQIVND (reference sequence). CDR3 in amino acids: CASVRREGGEQFF. The CDR3 DNA reads as TGTGCCAGCGTTCGGAGGGAAGGCGGTGAGCAGTTCTTC. Complete variable domain (other parts from reference TRBV19 and TRBJ2-1): DGGITQSPKYLFRKEGQNVTLSCEQNLNHDAMYWYRQDPGQGLRLIYYSQIVNDFQKGDIAEGYSVSREKKESFPLTVTSAQKNPTAFYLCASVRREGGEQFFGPGTRLTVL.

This clone was seen only once. The V call is TRBV28, the J call TRBJ1-5, with a weak D call TRBD1 (6 bases). Trimming took off 6 bases at V and 0 bases at J, with 18 bases between the two ends. There are 17 residues in the CDR3. CDR1 MDHEN and CDR2 SYDVKM come from the germline V gene. CDR3 DNA: TGTGCCAGCAGCCGGCTAGGGGGGGCAGCTAGCAATCAGCCCCAGCATTTT. The encoded protein is CASSRLGGAASNQPQHF.

This clone was seen a handful of times. This CDR3 is CASSQERTGNYEQYF. CDR3 sequence (DNA): TGTGCCAGCAGCCAAGAGAGGACAGGAAACTACGAGCAGTACTTC. The V and J genes are TRBV4-2 and TRBJ2-7, with 7 nucleotides matching TRBD1. The junction had 5 bases not matched to a gene; V was cut back by 0 bases and J by 3 bases. CDR3 length equals 15 residues. CDR1 is LGHNA, CDR2 YNFKEQ, per germline.

V is TRBV14 and J is TRBJ1-1; TRBD1 matches at 7 bases. The CDR3 consists of 16 residues. In germline, CDR1 is SGHDN, CDR2 FVKESK. Trimming took 3 bases from V and 4 from J; bases not matched to a gene: 11. The DNA for the CDR3 is TGTGCCAGCAGCCACGCCGCCAGCCAGGGGGGCACTGAAGCTTTCTTT. Encoded protein: CASSHAASQGGTEAFF.

The V call is TRBV19, the J call TRBJ2-2; no reliable D call. CDR1 LNHDA and CDR2 SQIVND come from the germline V gene (reference sequence). CDR3 length: 12 residues. The V end was cut by 3 bases, the J end by 9 bases, with 8 bases between. CDR3 amino acids: CASSIEYWELFF. CDR3 in DNA: TGTGCCAGTAGTATTGAATACTGGGAGCTGTTTTTT.

The chain joins TRBV6-4 to TRBJ1-1; 7 positions match TRBD1. The germline V gene has CDR1 MRHNA and CDR2 SNTAGT. J lost 0 bases, V lost 6 bases, and 19 bases had no gene match. The CDR3 has 19 residues. CDR3 residues: CASRPTHKTGTLLNTEAFF. CDR3 DNA: TGTGCCAGCAGACCTACTCATAAGACAGGGACCCTTTTGAACACTGAAGCTTTCTTT.

The V and J genes are TRBV6-1 and TRBJ2-3; D might be TRBD1 (6 bases). The germline gives CDR1 MNHNS, CDR2 SASEGT. This CDR3 is 15 amino acids long. Trimming shortened V by 1 base and J by 2 bases, and 10 bases separated the two germline ends. In nucleotides, the CDR3 is TGTGCCAGCAGTGAAGGGGGGCAGACCACAGATACGCAGTATTTT. This sequence encodes CASSEGGQTTDTQYF.

This chain uses TRBV15 with TRBJ1-1, with unresolved D. The CDR3 loop spans 16 amino acids. V gave up 0 bases and J gave up 0 bases, with 11 bases separating them. CDR1 and CDR2 (germline): LNHNV, YYDKDF (reference sequence). CDR3 bases: TGTGCCACCAGCAGAGATCGCGCTTTTCTGAACACTGAAGCTTTCTTT. Translated, it gives CATSRDRAFLNTEAFF.

The rearrangement uses TRBV6-5 and TRBJ2-7; 11 positions match TRBD2. The germline CDR1 and CDR2 sequences are MNHEY and SVGAGI. J lost 4 bases, V lost 5 bases, and 7 bases had no gene match. The CDR3 covers 15 residues. The CDR3 DNA follows: TGTGCCAGCAGTCGGGCGTTAGCGGGGGGGTACGAGCAGTACTTC. Translation: CASSRALAGGYEQYF.